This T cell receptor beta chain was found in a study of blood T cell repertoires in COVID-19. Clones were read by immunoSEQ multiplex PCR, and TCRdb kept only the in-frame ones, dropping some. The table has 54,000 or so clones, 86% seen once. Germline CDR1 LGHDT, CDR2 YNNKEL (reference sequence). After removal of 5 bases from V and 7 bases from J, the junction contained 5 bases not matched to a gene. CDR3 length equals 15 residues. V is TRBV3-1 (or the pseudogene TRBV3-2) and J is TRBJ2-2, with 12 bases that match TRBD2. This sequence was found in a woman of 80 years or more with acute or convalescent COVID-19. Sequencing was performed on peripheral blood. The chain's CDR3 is CASSRTSGTGGELFF. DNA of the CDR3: TGTGCCAGCAGCAGGACTAGCGGGACGGGCGGGGAGCTGTTTTTT.